This passage covers 21 T cell receptor beta chains from one sample sequenced in a study of CD8 T cells in Susac syndrome. When the RNA was reverse transcribed, random hexamers were used with an input of about 0.5 to 1 ug. MiXCR was run by TCRdb on the immunoSEQ multiplex PCR reads, yielding one entry per CDR3 protein. The table has a few hundred thousand distinct CDR3 sequences, 85% seen once; the top ten hold 0.21%. Sequenced: CD8+ T cells from PBMCs. The source is a human donor with multiple sclerosis.

The genes are TRBV27 and TRBJ2-1; D is possibly TRBD1 or TRBD2 (5 bases each). The CDR3 sequence is 14 residues long. Germline V gene lookup returns CDR1 MNHEY and CDR2 SMNVEV (reference sequence). The germline V and J ends were trimmed by 1 base and 7 bases, with 11 bases remaining between them. CDR3 loop: CASSLLEDTNEQFF. The CDR3 nucleotides are TGTGCCAGCAGTTTATTGGAGGACACGAATGAGCAGTTCTTC.

This clonotype showed up just a few times. V gene TRBV7-2 combines with J gene TRBJ2-5; D uncertain. Germline V gene sequence: CDR1 SGHTA, CDR2 FQGNSA. CDR3 size: 13 residues. Trimming stripped 0 bases from V and 3 bases from J, with 5 bases between. CDR3 loop: CASSLANEETQYF. The CDR3 DNA reads TGTGCCAGCAGCTTAGCGAACGAAGAGACCCAGTACTTC.

This rearrangement joins TRBV25-1 to TRBJ2-1; D possibly corresponds to TRBD1 (6 bases). The CDR3 spans 14 residues. CDR1 is MGHDK, CDR2 SYGVNS, per germline. Trimming pared 7 bases from V and 4 bases from J, leaving 14 bases between. In nucleotides, the CDR3 is TGTGCCAGCACCCCCCAGGACAGTTACAATGAGCAGTTCTTC. This translates into CASTPQDSYNEQFF.

The chain combines TRBV20-1 with TRBJ2-1, with 11 bases matching TRBD1. V lost 6 bases and J lost 7; bases outside the gene matches: 8. The CDR3 consists of 14 residues. Germline CDR1 reads DFQATT; CDR2 reads SNEGSKA (reference sequence). The chain's CDR3 is CSAYGTGGGNEQFF. The CDR3 nucleotides are TGCAGTGCCTACGGGACAGGGGGGGGTAATGAGCAGTTCTTC.

This chain connects TRBV7-9 to TRBJ2-7; D is perhaps TRBD2 (5 bases). Trimming took 5 bases from V and 7 from J, leaving 15 bases between them. CDR3 length equals 13 residues. Germline-derived CDR1 and CDR2 are SEHNR and FQNEAQ (reference sequence). CDR3 amino acids: CASSRESEREQYF. The CDR3, as DNA: TGTGCCAGCAGCAGGGAATCCGAGCGGGAGCAGTACTTC.

The V gene is TRBV11-3, the J gene TRBJ2-5; the match to TRBD2 covers 14 bases. The germline V gene has CDR1 SGHNT and CDR2 YENEEA. The CDR3 consists of 18 residues. With 5 bases clipped from V and 5 bases from J, the junction kept 13 bases outside the gene matches. CDR3 coding DNA: TGTGCCAGCAGCCTGGGACTAGCGGGAGTTGGTTTCGATGAGACCCAGTACTTC. It specifies CASSLGLAGVGFDETQYF.

The chain has TRBV25-1 and TRBJ2-7; D gene uncertain. The CDR3 spans 14 residues. CDR1 and CDR2 from the germline V gene are MGHDK and SYGVNS. V lost 1 base, J lost 5 bases, and 12 bases lay in between. This CDR3 reads CASSELGPSNEQYF. DNA of the CDR3: TGTGCCAGCAGTGAATTAGGCCCCAGCAACGAGCAGTACTTC.

CDR3 in amino acids: CASLGPGEETQYF. CDR3 in DNA: TGTGCCAGCCTGGGCCCCGGTGAGGAGACCCAGTACTTC. The genes are TRBV7-9 and TRBJ2-5; no definite D call. V lost 8 bases and J 5 bases, leaving 15 bases between the germline ends. Germline CDR1 SEHNR, CDR2 FQNEAQ (reference sequence). The CDR3 is made up of 13 amino acids.

The chain couples TRBV6-2 or TRBV6-3 to TRBJ2-7, with TRBD1 matching over 7 bases. V was pared by 0 bases and J by 5 bases, with 7 bases of the junction left unmatched. Germline CDR1 MNHEY, CDR2 SVGEGT. The CDR3 contains 15 residues. CDR3 nucleotide sequence: TGTGCCAGCAGTTACTCCCGGGACAGTGGAGACGAGCAGTACTTC. This gives the protein CASSYSRDSGDEQYF.

The V call is TRBV7-9, the J call TRBJ2-2; D ambiguous. This CDR3 region has 16 residues. The ends were cut back, 5 bases at V and 5 bases at J, with 18 bases in the middle. Germline loops: CDR1 SEHNR, CDR2 FQNEAQ (reference sequence). CDR3 sequence reads: CASSPSGLQVTGELFF. The DNA for the CDR3 is TGTGCCAGCAGCCCCAGTGGGTTACAAGTGACCGGGGAGCTGTTTTTT.

This clonotype was seen a few times. The J gene is TRBJ2-1, the V gene TRBV27, with no clear D. With 6 bases removed from V and 7 bases from J, the gap between germline ends came to 7 bases. CDR1 and CDR2 from the germline V gene are MNHEY and SMNVEV (reference sequence). CDR3 size: 11 residues. CDR3 in DNA: TGTGCCAGCAGGGATTATAATGAGCAGTTCTTC. Translated, it gives CASRDYNEQFF.

The CDR3 loop reads CASSLGGGRPYEQFF. The CDR3 bases are TGTGCCAGCAGTTTGGGGGGCGGGAGACCTTATGAGCAGTTCTTC. The chain has TRBV12-3 or TRBV12-4 and TRBJ2-1, with D tentatively TRBD2 (7 bases). Trimming took 3 bases from V and 8 from J, leaving 17 bases between them. The CDR3 contains 15 residues.

The rearrangement joins TRBV7-9 to TRBJ1-1, with D tentatively TRBD1 (5 bases). Germline V gene sequence: CDR1 SEHNR, CDR2 FQNEAQ (reference sequence). V lost 4 bases and J 7 bases, leaving 7 bases between the germline ends. The CDR3 spans 11 residues. CDR3 residues: CASSSQGEAFF. The CDR3 DNA reads TGTGCCAGCAGCTCCCAGGGTGAAGCTTTCTTT.

This clonotype was recorded only once. The chain couples TRBV4-3 to TRBJ1-1; 8 bases agree with TRBD1. V lost 3 bases, J lost 1 base, and 7 bases stayed unmatched. Germline values: CDR1 LGHNA, CDR2 YSLEER. This CDR3 spans 16 amino acids. CDR3 in DNA: TGCGCCAGCAGCCAGATAATTGACAGGGGGAACACTGAAGCTTTCTTT. Translated, it gives CASSQIIDRGNTEAFF.

The chain couples TRBV27 to TRBJ2-7; a weak D match, TRBD1 (5 bases). V lost 2 bases, J lost 0 bases, and 20 bases lay in between. The CDR3 covers 18 residues. Per the germline V gene, CDR1 is MNHEY and CDR2 is SMNVEV (reference sequence). For the CDR3, the DNA is TGTGCCAGCAGTTTAATCCCCTTCGTAGCAGACAGCTCCTACGAGCAGTACTTC. It yields the protein CASSLIPFVADSSYEQYF.

The chain links TRBV20-1 to TRBJ2-3, with unresolved D. This CDR3 has 14 residues. Germline V lookup: CDR1 DFQATT, CDR2 SNEGSKA (reference sequence). V gave up 2 bases and J gave up 3 bases, with 12 bases separating them. For the CDR3, the DNA is TGCAGTGCTAGAATGGTGATGGTTACAGATACGCAGTATTTT. Protein product: CSARMVMVTDTQYF.

The genes are TRBV7-9 and TRBJ1-1, with TRBD1 matching over 10 bases. This CDR3 is 17 amino acids long. Trimming removed 4 bases from V and 5 bases from J; junction bases left unmatched: 13. CDR1 and CDR2 (germline): SEHNR, FQNEAQ (reference sequence). The CDR3 spells CASSSGLLGQGWTEAFF. CDR3 DNA sequence: TGTGCCAGCAGCTCGGGACTCCTGGGACAGGGGTGGACTGAAGCTTTCTTT. The variable domain in full, with the rest retrieved from reference TRBV7-9 and TRBJ1-1, is DTGVSQNPRHKITKRGQNVTFRCDPISEHNRLYWYRQTLGQGPEFLTYFQNEAQLEKSRLLSDRFSAERPKGSFSTLEIQRTEQGDSAMYLCASSSGLLGQGWTEAFFGQGTRLTVV.

The chain uses TRBV9 and TRBJ1-1; D perhaps matches TRBD1 (5 bases). The germline V gene has CDR1 SGDLS and CDR2 YYNGEE. The CDR3 has 14 residues. Trimming removed 3 bases at V and 4 bases at J, with 13 bases between. Here the CDR3 DNA reads TGTGCCAGCAGCGCAGGGACGGGAGGCACTGAAGCTTTCTTT. Its translation is CASSAGTGGTEAFF.

The chain combines TRBV27 with TRBJ1-1; D possibly corresponds to TRBD1 (5 bases). This CDR3 spans 14 amino acids. The ends were cut back, 4 bases at V and 4 bases at J, with 13 bases in the middle. The germline CDR1 and CDR2 sequences are MNHEY and SMNVEV (reference sequence). CDR3 loop: CASSSSSGGTEAFF. The CDR3 region has the DNA TGTGCCAGCAGTTCTTCCTCGGGGGGCACTGAAGCTTTCTTT.

The chain has TRBV4-3 and TRBJ2-1, with D maybe TRBD2 (6 bases). CDR3 length equals 15 residues. The germline V gene encodes CDR1 LGHNA and CDR2 YSLEER. The V end was cut by 0 bases, the J end by 8 bases, with 14 bases between. CDR3 residues: CASSQDSEWGDEQFF. CDR3 DNA sequence: TGCGCCAGCAGCCAAGATTCGGAGTGGGGGGATGAGCAGTTCTTC.

The rearrangement joins TRBV28 to TRBJ2-5, with a tentative D call TRBD2 (5 bases). V lost 4 bases, J lost 4 bases, and 25 bases lay in between. The germline gives CDR1 MDHEN, CDR2 SYDVKM. This CDR3 is 18 amino acids long. CDR3 bases: TGTGCCAGCAGTTCGGCCGTGATGGGCGCGGGTGGTGTAGAGACCCAGTACTTC. Translating gives CASSSAVMGAGGVETQYF. Looking up the rest from reference TRBV28 and TRBJ2-5 gives the full variable domain: DVKVTQSSRYLVKRTGEKVFLECVQDMDHENMFWYRQDPGLGLRLIYFSYDVKMKEKGDIPEGYSVSREKKERFSLILESASTNQTSMYLCASSSAVMGAGGVETQYFGPGTRLLVL.